Detailed here is one TCR beta chain. Germline V gene sequence: CDR1 SGHDT, CDR2 YYEEEE. This CDR3 is built from 16 residues. V trimming: 3 bases; J trimming: 2 bases; junction bases outside the gene matches: 10. This sample was taken from a study of PD-L1 blockade in urothelial cancer. Assay: immunoSEQ multiplex PCR; the TCRdb copy retains only in-frame clones and omits some. The table lists about 73,000 clones, approximately 91% of them singletons. The chain uses TRBV5-6 and TRBJ2-5; 7 positions match TRBD1. The sequencing used PBMCs, collected around atezolizumab (anti-PD-L1) treatment. The receptor comes from a man aged 55 to 70 with urothelial cancer. In DNA form, the CDR3 reads TGTGCCAGCAGCTGGCGCCGTATGGGACAGCAAGAGACCCAGTACTTC. Protein: CASSWRRMGQQETQYF.